This entry features one TCR beta chain sequence. Its antigen is not identified. These data belong to a study of graft-versus-host responses after intestinal transplantation. Method: immunoSEQ multiplex PCR; TCRdb's copy keeps in-frame clones and lacks some. This table holds fewer than 120,000 clones, approximately 92% found once. Sequenced here: unstimulated CD8+ T cells sorted from spleen or lymph node cells, sampled before intestinal transplant. This TCR was recovered from a human donor who received an intestinal transplant.

The CDR3 sequence is CASSIGQGRGWETQYF. The CDR3 nucleotides read TGTGCCAGTAGTATAGGGCAGGGCCGGGGGTGGGAGACCCAGTACTTC. The J gene is TRBJ2-5, the V gene TRBV19, with D perhaps matching TRBD2 (6 bases). Deletions cut 1 base from V and 5 bases from J, with 17 bases between. The CDR3 sequence is 16 residues long. Germline CDR1 and CDR2: LNHDA and SQIVND (reference sequence). The full variable domain, completed using reference TRBV19 and TRBJ2-5, is DGGITQSPKYLFRKEGQNVTLSCEQNLNHDAMYWYRQDPGQGLRLIYYSQIVNDFQKGDIAEGYSVSREKKESFPLTVTSAQKNPTAFYLCASSIGQGRGWETQYFGPGTRLLVL.